This T cell receptor (beta chain) stems from a study of blood T cell repertoires in COVID-19. Study details: Acute-phase and convalescent COVID-19 samples originated in the United States, Italy and Spain. In each case, the material was cDNA or gDNA derived from T cells, B-cell-depleted T cells, or PBMCs.

V trimming: 4 bases; J trimming: 4 bases; junction bases outside the gene matches: 7. Germline V gene data show CDR1 as ENHRY and CDR2 as SYGVKD. The CDR3 totals 16 residues. In the authors' methods: Amplified reference gene primers provided the basis for estimating nucleated cell counts. Clones were read by immunoSEQ multiplex PCR, and TCRdb kept only the in-frame ones, dropping some. V and J calls and clone size follow that table, whereas D and trimming were derived from the DNA. The table records 80,000 to 100,000 clones, 91% of them present only once. Material: peripheral blood. The chain couples TRBV10-3 to TRBJ2-2; 9 positions agree with TRBD1. The source is a human donor with active COVID-19. The donor label of this sample is uncertain. The CDR3 is CAISAWDREGTGELFF. In DNA form, the CDR3 reads TGTGCCATCAGTGCCTGGGACAGGGAGGGCACCGGGGAGCTGTTTTTT.